A selection of T cell receptor beta chains follows, all from one sample in a study of T cell changes during pregnancy in multiple sclerosis. The protocol was immunoSEQ multiplex PCR, while the TCRdb copy is restricted to in-frame clones and leaves out a portion. The data contain more than 55,000 clones, roughly nine tenths of them singletons. This sample comprised peripheral blood, obtained after pregnancy. Receptors originate from a female donor in good health, enrolled as a control in a pregnancy study. The CDR3 runs from the conserved cysteine through the conserved F or W. A D gene is named only where the DNA matches it firmly. Clone size is not always given. Where it is, it says once, few, many or a class for expanded clones.

D: TRBD1; V: TRBV5-6; size: -; J: TRBJ1-1; CDR3: CASSLGQGAFF; DNA: TGTGCCAGCAGTTTAGGACAGGGGGCTTTCTTT
D: TRBD1; V: TRBV11-3; size: once; J: TRBJ2-6; CDR3: CASSSGQGRASGANVLTF; DNA: TGTGCCAGCAGCTCCGGACAGGGTAGGGCCTCTGGGGCCAACGTCCTGACTTTC
D: TRBD1; V: TRBV25-1; size: -; J: TRBJ1-4; CDR3: CAVQGNEKLFF; DNA: TGTGCCGTACAGGGGAATGAAAAACTGTTTTTT
D: TRBD1; V: TRBV2; size: -; J: TRBJ1-6; CDR3: CASRLYGQANSPLHF; DNA: TGTGCCAGCAGACTCTATGGACAGGCAAATTCACCCCTCCACTTT
D: TRBD1; V: TRBV2; size: -; J: TRBJ2-5; CDR3: CASIRQGLETQYF; DNA: TGTGCCAGCATTAGACAGGGCTTGGAGACCCAGTACTTC
D: -; V: TRBV4-3; size: -; J: TRBJ1-6; CDR3: CASSQDEGVGSPLHF; DNA: TGCGCCAGCAGCCAAGATGAGGGGGTCGGTTCACCCCTCCACTTT
D: -; V: TRBV18; size: -; J: TRBJ1-1; CDR3: CASYRDSEAFF; DNA: TGTGCCAGCTACCGGGACTCTGAAGCTTTCTTT
D: TRBD1; V: TRBV18; size: -; J: TRBJ2-3; CDR3: CASSTGTGSSTDTQYF; DNA: TGTGCCAGCTCAACAGGGACAGGGAGTTCGACAGATACGCAGTATTTT
D: -; V: TRBV1; size: -; J: TRBJ2-7; CDR3: CTSRGRGIPYEQYF; DNA: TGCACCAGCAGGGGGAGGGGAATACCCTACGAGCAGTACTTC
D: -; V: TRBV27; size: -; J: TRBJ1-5; CDR3: CASSPGAEPQHF; DNA: TGTGCCAGCAGCCCAGGGGCGGAGCCCCAGCATTTT
D: -; V: TRBV5-1; size: -; J: TRBJ1-2; CDR3: CASSLGRFQGSYGYTF; DNA: TGCGCCAGCAGCTTGGGGCGCTTCCAGGGCTCCTATGGCTACACCTTC
D: TRBD2; V: TRBV19; size: -; J: TRBJ2-1; CDR3: CASSQQLAGYNEQFF; DNA: TGTGCCAGTAGTCAACAACTAGCGGGGTACAATGAGCAGTTCTTC
D: -; V: TRBV25-1; size: -; J: TRBJ1-6; CDR3: CASSEQPGSYNSPLHF; DNA: TGTGCCAGCAGTGAACAACCAGGCTCCTATAATTCACCCCTCCACTTT
D: TRBD2; V: TRBV14; size: -; J: TRBJ2-1; CDR3: CASSPWTSVEQFF; DNA: TGTGCCAGCAGCCCGTGGACTAGCGTTGAGCAGTTCTTC
D: TRBD1; V: TRBV7-9; size: once; J: TRBJ1-1; CDR3: CASSFAGTGASEAFF; DNA: TGTGCCAGCAGCTTCGCCGGGACAGGAGCCTCTGAAGCTTTCTTT
D: -; V: TRBV1; size: -; J: TRBJ1-6; CDR3: CTSSQAGQRGKGISPLHF; DNA: TGCACCAGCAGCCAAGCGGGACAGAGAGGCAAGGGGATTTCACCCCTCCACTTT